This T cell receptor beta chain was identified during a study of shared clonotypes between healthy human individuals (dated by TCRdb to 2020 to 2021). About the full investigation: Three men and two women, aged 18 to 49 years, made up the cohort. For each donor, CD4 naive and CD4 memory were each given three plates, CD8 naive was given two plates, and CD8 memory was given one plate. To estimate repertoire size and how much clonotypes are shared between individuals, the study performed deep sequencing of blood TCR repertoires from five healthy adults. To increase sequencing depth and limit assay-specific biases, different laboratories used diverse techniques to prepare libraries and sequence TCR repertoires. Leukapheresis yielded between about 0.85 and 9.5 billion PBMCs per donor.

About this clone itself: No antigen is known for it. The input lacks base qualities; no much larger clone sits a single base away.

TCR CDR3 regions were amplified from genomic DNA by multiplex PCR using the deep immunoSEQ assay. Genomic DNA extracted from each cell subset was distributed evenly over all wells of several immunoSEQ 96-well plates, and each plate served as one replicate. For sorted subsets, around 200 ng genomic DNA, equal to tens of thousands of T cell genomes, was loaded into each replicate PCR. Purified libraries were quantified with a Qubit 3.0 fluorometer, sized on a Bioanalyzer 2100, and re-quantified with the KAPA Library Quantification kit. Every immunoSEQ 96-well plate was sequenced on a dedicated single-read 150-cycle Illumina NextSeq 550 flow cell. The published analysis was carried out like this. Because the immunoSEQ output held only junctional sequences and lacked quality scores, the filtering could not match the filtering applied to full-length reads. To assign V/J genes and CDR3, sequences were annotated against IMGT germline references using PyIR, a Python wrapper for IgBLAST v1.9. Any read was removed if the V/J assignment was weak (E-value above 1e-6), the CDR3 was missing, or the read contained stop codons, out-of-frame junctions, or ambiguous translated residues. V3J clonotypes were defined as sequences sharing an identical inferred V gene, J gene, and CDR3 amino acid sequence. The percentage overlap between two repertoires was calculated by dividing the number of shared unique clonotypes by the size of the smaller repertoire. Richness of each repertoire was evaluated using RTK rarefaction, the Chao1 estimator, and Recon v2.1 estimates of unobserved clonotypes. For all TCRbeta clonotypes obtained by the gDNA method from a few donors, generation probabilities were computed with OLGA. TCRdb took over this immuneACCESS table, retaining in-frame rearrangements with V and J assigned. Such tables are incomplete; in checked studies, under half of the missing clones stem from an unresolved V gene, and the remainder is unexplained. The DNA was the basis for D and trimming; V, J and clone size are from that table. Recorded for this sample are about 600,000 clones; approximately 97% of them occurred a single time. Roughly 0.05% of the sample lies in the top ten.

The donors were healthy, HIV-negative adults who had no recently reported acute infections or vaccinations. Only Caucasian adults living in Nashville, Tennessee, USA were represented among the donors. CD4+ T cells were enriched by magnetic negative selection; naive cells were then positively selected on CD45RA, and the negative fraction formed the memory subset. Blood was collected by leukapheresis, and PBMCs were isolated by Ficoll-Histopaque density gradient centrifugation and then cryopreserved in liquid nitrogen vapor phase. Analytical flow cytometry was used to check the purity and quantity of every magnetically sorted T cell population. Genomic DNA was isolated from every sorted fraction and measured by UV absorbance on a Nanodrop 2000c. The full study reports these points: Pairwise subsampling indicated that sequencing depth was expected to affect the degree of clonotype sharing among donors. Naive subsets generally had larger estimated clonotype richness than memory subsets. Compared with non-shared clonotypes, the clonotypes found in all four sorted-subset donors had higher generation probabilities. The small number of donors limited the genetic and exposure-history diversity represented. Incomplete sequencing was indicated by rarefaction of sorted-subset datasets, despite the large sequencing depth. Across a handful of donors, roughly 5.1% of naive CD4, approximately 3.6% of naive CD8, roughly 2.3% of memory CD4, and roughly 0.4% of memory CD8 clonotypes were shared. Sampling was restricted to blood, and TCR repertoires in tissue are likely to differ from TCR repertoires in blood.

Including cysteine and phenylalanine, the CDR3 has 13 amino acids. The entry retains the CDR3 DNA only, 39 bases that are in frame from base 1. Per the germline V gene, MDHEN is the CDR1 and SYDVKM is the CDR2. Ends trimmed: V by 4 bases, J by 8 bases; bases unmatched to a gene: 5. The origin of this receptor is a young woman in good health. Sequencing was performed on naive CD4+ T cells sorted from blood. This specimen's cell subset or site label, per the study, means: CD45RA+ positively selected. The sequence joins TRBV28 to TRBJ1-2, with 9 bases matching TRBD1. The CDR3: CASSSGQGEGYTF. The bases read TGTGCCAGCAGTTCGGGACAGGGAGAAGGCTACACCTTC.